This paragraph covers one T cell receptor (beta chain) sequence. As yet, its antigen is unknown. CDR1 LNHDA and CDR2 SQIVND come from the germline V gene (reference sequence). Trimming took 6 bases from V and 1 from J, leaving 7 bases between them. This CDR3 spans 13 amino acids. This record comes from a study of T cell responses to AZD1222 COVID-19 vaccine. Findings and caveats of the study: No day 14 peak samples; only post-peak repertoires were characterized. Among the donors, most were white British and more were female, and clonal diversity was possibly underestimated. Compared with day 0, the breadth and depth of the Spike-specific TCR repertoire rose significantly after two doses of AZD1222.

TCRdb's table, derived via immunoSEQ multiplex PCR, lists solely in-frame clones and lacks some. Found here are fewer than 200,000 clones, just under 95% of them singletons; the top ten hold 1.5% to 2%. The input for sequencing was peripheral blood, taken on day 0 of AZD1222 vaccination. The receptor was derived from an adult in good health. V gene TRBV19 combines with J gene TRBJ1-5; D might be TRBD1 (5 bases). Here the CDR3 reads CASSWDSNQPQHF. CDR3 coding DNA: TGTGCCAGTAGCTGGGACAGCAATCAGCCCCAGCATTTT.